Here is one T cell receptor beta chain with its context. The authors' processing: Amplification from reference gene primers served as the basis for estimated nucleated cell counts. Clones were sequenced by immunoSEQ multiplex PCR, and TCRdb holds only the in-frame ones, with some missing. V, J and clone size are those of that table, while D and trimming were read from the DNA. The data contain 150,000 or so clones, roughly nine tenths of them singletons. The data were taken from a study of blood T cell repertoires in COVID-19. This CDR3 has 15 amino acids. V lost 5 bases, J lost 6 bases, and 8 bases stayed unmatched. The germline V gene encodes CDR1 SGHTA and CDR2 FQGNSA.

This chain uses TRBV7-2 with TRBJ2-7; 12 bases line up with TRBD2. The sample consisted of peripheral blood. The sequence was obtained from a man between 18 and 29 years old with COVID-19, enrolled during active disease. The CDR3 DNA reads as TGTGCCAGCAGCCCCAGACTAGCGGGAGAGAGCGAGCAGTACTTC. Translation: CASSPRLAGESEQYF.